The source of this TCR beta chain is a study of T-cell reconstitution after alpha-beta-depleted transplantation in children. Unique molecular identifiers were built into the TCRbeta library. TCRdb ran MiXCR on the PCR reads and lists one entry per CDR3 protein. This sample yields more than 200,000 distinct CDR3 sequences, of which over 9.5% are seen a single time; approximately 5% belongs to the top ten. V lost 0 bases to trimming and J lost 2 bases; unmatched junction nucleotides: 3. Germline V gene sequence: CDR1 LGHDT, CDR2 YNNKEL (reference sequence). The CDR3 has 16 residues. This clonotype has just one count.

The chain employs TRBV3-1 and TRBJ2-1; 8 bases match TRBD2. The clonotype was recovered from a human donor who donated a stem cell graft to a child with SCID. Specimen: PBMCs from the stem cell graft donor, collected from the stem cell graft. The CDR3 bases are TGTGCCAGCAGCCAAGATACGGGGGGGGCCTACAATGAGCAGTTCTTC. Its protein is CASSQDTGGAYNEQFF.